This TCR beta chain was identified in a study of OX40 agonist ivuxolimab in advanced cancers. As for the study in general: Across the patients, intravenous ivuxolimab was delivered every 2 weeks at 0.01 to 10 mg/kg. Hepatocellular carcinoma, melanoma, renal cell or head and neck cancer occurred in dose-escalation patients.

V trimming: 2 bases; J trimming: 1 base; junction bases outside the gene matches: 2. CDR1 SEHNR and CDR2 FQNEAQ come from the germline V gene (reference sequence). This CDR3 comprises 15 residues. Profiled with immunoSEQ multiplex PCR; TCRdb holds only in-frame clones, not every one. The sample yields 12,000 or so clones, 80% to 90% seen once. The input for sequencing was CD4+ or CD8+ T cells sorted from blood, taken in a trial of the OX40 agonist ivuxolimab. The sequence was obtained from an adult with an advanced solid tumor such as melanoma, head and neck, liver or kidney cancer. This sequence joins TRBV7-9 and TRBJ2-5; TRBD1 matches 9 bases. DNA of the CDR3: TGTGCCAGCAGCTTACTGGGACAGGGCCAAGAGACCCAGTACTTC. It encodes CASSLLGQGQETQYF.